The following is a T cell receptor (beta chain) sequence with its context. As yet, its antigen is unknown. This record comes from a study of persistence of HIV-infected CD4 T cells. The immunoSEQ assay was version 4, run in survey mode. Clones were read by immunoSEQ multiplex PCR, and TCRdb kept only the in-frame ones, dropping some. The data contain about 64,000 clones, just under 75% of them singletons. Cells were stimulated with overlapping HIV-1 Gag 15-mer peptides. CD40L-negative CD69-negative CD45RO-high memory CD4+ T cells were sorted as populations depleted of antigen-responding cells. Sample: CD4+ T cells sorted from PBMCs after roughly 20-hour stimulation, taken from a patient who received antiretroviral therapy. This receptor was taken from an adult man with HIV who was CMV-seropositive.

CDR3 in amino acids: CASSLGLEGVEQFF. The CDR3 DNA sequence: TGCGCCAGCAGCTTGGGACTAGAAGGCGTCGAGCAGTTCTTC. The chain is built from TRBV5-1 and TRBJ2-1; a possible D gene is TRBD2 (6 bases). This CDR3 comprises 14 residues. Trimming took off 0 bases at V and 10 bases at J, with 14 bases between the two ends. Per the germline V gene, CDR1 is SGHRS and CDR2 is YFSETQ. The full variable domain, rest sourced from reference TRBV5-1 and TRBJ2-1, is KAGVTQTPRYLIKTRGQQVTLSCSPISGHRSVSWYQQTPGQGLQFLFEYFSETQRNKGNFPGRFSGRQFSNSRSEMNVSTLELGDSALYLCASSLGLEGVEQFFGPGTRLTVL.